Reported below is one T cell receptor (beta chain). No antigen is known for it. It has no much larger one-base neighbor in the sample; base qualities were not kept. The sample comes from a study of control samples from healthy donors and cancer patients (dated by TCRdb to the early 2020s). The CDR3 starts with the cysteine, ends with the phenylalanine, and has 15 residues. Solely the CDR3 DNA is kept, with 45 bases framed from the first base. Sequences SGHRS (CDR1) and YFSETQ (CDR2) are obtained from the germline V gene. V and J are trimmed by 3 bases and 7 bases, and the gene matches miss 5 bases of the junction. Libraries were constructed by the immunoSEQ multiplex PCR assay. TCRdb carries this immuneACCESS record with in-frame sequences only. Its versions omit some clonotypes, under half of them owing to an unresolved V gene in the studies checked, with the rest unexplained. The sample records around 150,000 clones, roughly 94% of which are singletons. The ten largest clones capture approximately 14% of the sample.

This TCR was recovered from a man in his sixties with colorectal cancer. This chain joins TRBV5-1 to TRBJ2-2; the junction holds 11 bases that match TRBD1. Sequenced input: PBMCs. The CDR3 reads CASSSDRGQGGELFF. The DNA is as follows: TGCGCCAGCAGCTCGGACAGGGGGCAAGGCGGGGAGCTGTTTTTT.